The rows below give T cell receptor beta chains drawn from one sample of a study of shared clonotypes between healthy human individuals. Clones were sequenced by immunoSEQ multiplex PCR, and TCRdb holds only the in-frame ones, with some missing. Altogether approximately 330,000 clones are present, more than 60% being singletons, with the ten largest covering less than 11%. Sequenced material: memory CD4+ T cells sorted from blood. The receptor set was obtained from a young man in good health. Both conserved end residues are part of each CDR3.

TRBV6-1,TRBJ1-2,CASSDGWTNYGYTF
TRBV5-6,TRBJ1-3,CASSLRVGQGANTIYF
TRBV29-1,TRBJ2-3,CSVALGGSTDTQYF
TRBV7-6,TRBJ2-2,CASSPRSSGIWSPGELFF
TRBV4-3,TRBJ1-5,CASSQDGTYNQPQHF
TRBV27,TRBJ2-7,CASSLKGLGTYEQYF
TRBV30,TRBJ1-2,CAWSLGLGTALYGYTF
TRBV6-6,TRBJ2-7,CASSLLGLSYEQYF
TRBV21-1,TRBJ2-1,CAPGTGLSEQFF
TRBV9,TRBJ2-3,CASSSGRDTQYF
TRBV28,TRBJ1-4,CASSLQGAREKLFF
TRBV25-1,TRBJ2-3,CASSAGGTGGSTDTQYF
TRBV29-1,TRBJ2-3,CSVARSGRTDTQYF
TRBV9,TRBJ1-3,CASSGRAGSGNTIYF
TRBV28,TRBJ2-1,CASRSPDRFEQFF
TRBV28,TRBJ1-2,CASSPAGQVWGYTF